These 20 T cell receptor beta chains share one sample of origin, sequenced in a study of regulatory T cells in long-lasting Graves disease. The TCR beta library used iRepertoire HTBI primers with Arm-PCR amplification of CDR3. TCRdb reprocessed the multiplex PCR reads via MiXCR and lists one record per CDR3 protein. The profile shows about 540,000 distinct CDR3 sequences, roughly 13% of them singletons. Time point noted: newly diagnosed GD, antithyroid drugs for less than 3 months. RNA from PBMCs was the source of the TCR library. This sample was also put to use in a study of T cells in Graves' hyperthyroidism and ophthalmopathy.

The starting material was peripheral blood mononuclear cells (PBMCs), obtained at new diagnosis, from a patient treated with antithyroid drugs. The receptors originated from a man aged 25-40 years with Graves disease.

In this sample, this clonotype turned up many times. The V gene is TRBV29-1, the J gene TRBJ2-5; 7 bases line up with TRBD1. The germline CDR1 and CDR2 sequences are SQVTM and ANQGSEA. This CDR3 has 13 amino acids. V shed 6 bases and J 4 bases; nucleotides not matched to a gene: 8. The CDR3 sequence: CSVPGTALETQYF. CDR3 nucleotide sequence: TGCAGCGTACCCGGGACAGCGTTAGAGACCCAGTACTTC. The complete variable domain, with remaining parts taken from reference TRBV29-1 and TRBJ2-5, reads SAVISQKPSRDICQRGTSLTIQCQVDSQVTMMFWYRQQPGQSLTLIATANQGSEATYESGFVIDKFPISRPNLTFSTLTVSNMSPEDSSIYLCSVPGTALETQYFGPGTRLLVL.

This clonotype came up many times. The chain couples TRBV12-3 or TRBV12-4 to TRBJ2-1, with 7 bases aligning to TRBD2. The CDR3 is 13 amino acids. V trimming: 5 bases; J trimming: 5 bases; junction bases outside the gene matches: 3. The CDR3 loop is CASSGGLDNEQFF. The CDR3 DNA reads TGTGCCAGCAGTGGCGGACTAGACAATGAGCAGTTCTTC.

As for this clonotype: At one of its ends the junction is not consistent with the germline gene, which may arise from a read error. The chain couples TRBV7-9 to TRBJ1-2; D call uncertain. Germline CDR1 and CDR2: SEHNR and FQNEAQ (reference sequence). CDR3 length: 13 amino acids. CDR3 in amino acids: CACSPDGYYGYTF. CDR3 nucleotides: TGTGCCTGCAGCCCAGACGGATACTATGGCTACACCTTC.

This clonotype was seen many times. The chain joins TRBV27 to TRBJ2-2, with D tentatively TRBD1 (7 bases). The V end was cut by 4 bases, the J end by 7 bases, with 13 bases between. Germline V CDR1 and CDR2: MNHEY, SMNVEV (reference sequence). The CDR3 contains 14 residues. DNA for the CDR3: TGTGCCAGCAGTTGGGCAGGGGGGATCGGGGAGCTGTTTTTT. Amino acids: CASSWAGGIGELFF.

This clonotype showed up many times. The chain recombines TRBV29-1 with TRBJ1-6; D unresolved. V was shortened by 5 bases and J by 8 bases, with 13 bases between the two germline ends. Germline CDR1 is SQVTM and CDR2 is ANQGSEA. The CDR3 has 13 residues. The CDR3 loop reads CSVRQDRYSPLHF. CDR3 coding DNA: TGCAGCGTTCGGCAGGACCGGTATTCACCCCTCCACTTT.

This clonotype was seen ten or more times. V usage is TRBV3-1 and J usage is TRBJ2-1; TRBD2 might be the D (7 bases). This CDR3 has 16 amino acids. The ends were cut back, 1 base at V and 6 bases at J, with 16 bases in the middle. Germline values: CDR1 LGHDT, CDR2 YNNKEL (reference sequence). CDR3 sequence: CASSQGWGGSGNEQFF. In DNA, the CDR3 is TGTGCCAGCAGCCAAGGATGGGGGGGCTCGGGCAATGAGCAGTTCTTC.

Comment on this clonotype: The likely explanation is a read error, given a far larger clone one base away. The J gene is TRBJ2-3, the V gene TRBV2; 12 bases agree with TRBD2. The DNA end lines up better with TRBJ2-1; the J call may be wrong. Germline loops: CDR1 SNHLY, CDR2 FYNNEI. CDR3 length: 16 residues. The CDR3, as DNA: TGTGCCAACAGTGTCCGACTAGCGGGAGTGGGGAATGAGCAGTTCTTC. Translated: CANSVRLAGVGNEQFF.

This clonotype was detected many times. The rearrangement uses TRBV5-4 and TRBJ2-7; the match to TRBD2 covers 11 bases. The CDR3 totals 15 residues. Germline CDR1 is SGHNT and CDR2 is YYREEE (reference sequence). Trimming removed 4 bases from V and 3 bases from J; junction bases left unmatched: 6. CDR3 sequence reads: CASSPGTSGLYEQYF. Written as DNA, the CDR3 is TGTGCCAGCAGCCCTGGGACTAGCGGACTCTACGAGCAGTACTTC. The full variable domain, rest sourced from reference TRBV5-4 and TRBJ2-7, is ETGVTQSPTHLIKTRGQQVTLRCSSQSGHNTVSWYQQALGQGPQFIFQYYREEENGRGNFPPRFSGLQFPNYSSELNVNALELDDSALYLCASSPGTSGLYEQYFGPGTRLTVT.

This clonotype was seen a handful of times. The chain carries TRBV4-1 and TRBJ2-7, with 10 bases fitting TRBD2. The CDR3 loop spans 16 amino acids. Germline CDR1 MGHRA, CDR2 YSYEKL. The V segment lost 0 bases and the J segment 4 bases; nucleotides outside the gene matches: 6. CDR3 residues: CASSQEQLAGIYEQYF. Here the CDR3 DNA reads TGCGCCAGCAGCCAAGAGCAACTAGCGGGAATTTACGAGCAGTACTTC.

This clonotype was seen at least ten times. The CDR3 sequence: CASTLSGSWDSPLHF. CDR3 DNA: TGTGCCAGCACCCTTTCGGGTTCGTGGGATTCACCCCTCCACTTT. The chain uses TRBV7-8 and TRBJ1-6, with D uncertain. The germline V and J ends were trimmed by 7 bases and 8 bases, with 18 bases remaining between them. CDR1 SGHVS and CDR2 FQNEAQ come from the germline V gene. The CDR3 sequence is 15 residues long. Variable domain in full (rest from reference TRBV7-8 and TRBJ1-6): GAGVSQSPRYKVAKRGQDVALRCDPISGHVSLFWYQQALGQGPEFLTYFQNEAQLDKSGLPSDRFFAERPEGSVSTLKIQRTQQEDSAVYLCASTLSGSWDSPLHFGNGTRLTVT.

The table lists this clonotype with many counts. The chain has TRBV7-9 and TRBJ1-1; 7 bases map to TRBD1. The germline gives CDR1 SEHNR, CDR2 FQNEAQ (reference sequence). Losses at the gene ends were 4 bases for V and 1 base for J; bases not matched to a gene: 9. The CDR3 extends over 16 amino acids. This chain's CDR3 is CASSSNRGGWNTEAFF. In DNA, the CDR3 is TGTGCCAGCAGCTCTAACAGGGGAGGTTGGAACACTGAAGCTTTCTTT.

Only one count was recorded for this clonotype. This rearrangement joins TRBV4-1 to TRBJ1-1; perhaps TRBD1 as D (6 bases). The CDR3 spans 20 residues. From germline, CDR1 is MGHRA and CDR2 YSYEKL. With 4 bases removed from V and 1 base from J, the gap between germline ends came to 28 bases. CDR3 in amino acids: CASSRDSATRDTLGNTEAFF. In nucleotides, the CDR3 is TGCGCCAGCAGCCGAGACTCCGCCACCCGGGACACCCTGGGGAACACTGAAGCTTTCTTT.

Only a few counts were recorded for this clonotype. This sequence joins TRBV19 and TRBJ2-4; D is unresolved. V shed 2 bases and J shed 4 bases, with 9 bases lying between them. The CDR3 covers 14 residues. CDR1 LNHDA and CDR2 SQIVND come from the germline V gene (reference sequence). The CDR3 sequence: CASSIRDVKNIQYF. The CDR3 coding sequence is TGTGCCAGTAGTATAAGGGATGTAAAAAACATTCAGTACTTC. Supplemented by reference TRBV19 and TRBJ2-4, the full variable domain reads DGGITQSPKYLFRKEGQNVTLSCEQNLNHDAMYWYRQDPGQGLRLIYYSQIVNDFQKGDIAEGYSVSREKKESFPLTVTSAQKNPTAFYLCASSIRDVKNIQYFGAGTRLSVL.

This clonotype has a count of ten or more. The chain has TRBV25-1 and TRBJ2-2; possibly TRBD1 for D (5 bases). Germline lookup yields CDR1 MGHDK and CDR2 SYGVNS. V lost 5 bases to trimming and J lost 3 bases, with 10 bases between them. This CDR3 has 14 amino acids. The DNA for the CDR3 is TGTGCCAGCAGTCCCAAGGGGCACACCGGGGAGCTGTTTTTT. Its translation: CASSPKGHTGELFF.

This clonotype was seen only a few times. This chain joins TRBV7-6 and TRBJ1-2; D not certain. This CDR3 contains 13 residues. Germline V CDR1 and CDR2: SGHVS, FNYEAQ. Trimming removed 0 bases at V and 10 bases at J, with 12 bases between. The CDR3 here is CASSLAFRASYTF. In DNA, the CDR3 is TGTGCCAGCAGCTTAGCGTTTAGAGCCTCCTACACCTTC. Combining the CDR3 with reference TRBV7-6 and TRBJ1-2 gives the whole variable domain GAGVSQSPRYKVTKRGQDVALRCDPISGHVSLYWYRQALGQGPEFLTYFNYEAQQDKSGLPNDRFSAERPEGSISTLTIQRTEQRDSAMYRCASSLAFRASYTFGSGTRLTVV.

This clonotype showed up many times. This chain uses TRBV20-1 with TRBJ2-1; 10 bases line up with TRBD2. Losses at the gene ends were 0 bases for V and 8 bases for J; bases not matched to a gene: 10. In germline, CDR1 is DFQATT, CDR2 SNEGSKA (reference sequence). The CDR3 loop spans 16 amino acids. The chain's CDR3 is CSARDRSAGGTDEQFF. CDR3 DNA: TGCAGTGCTAGAGATCGTTCAGCGGGAGGGACGGATGAGCAGTTCTTC.

The chain links TRBV30 to TRBJ2-2; D not resolved. CDR3 size: 15 residues. Per the germline V gene, CDR1 is GTSNPN and CDR2 is SVGIG (reference sequence). V was pared by 0 bases and J by 2 bases, with 10 bases between. CDR3 protein: CAWSVLLFNTGELFF. For the CDR3, the DNA is TGTGCCTGGAGTGTTTTATTATTTAACACCGGGGAGCTGTTTTTT.

There are many counts of this clonotype. The genes are TRBV6-5 and TRBJ1-6; D not certain. V lost 2 bases and J 7 bases, leaving 12 bases between the germline ends. Germline lookup yields CDR1 MNHEY and CDR2 SVGAGI. The CDR3 loop spans 15 amino acids. CDR3 coding DNA: TGTGCCAGCAGTTACGAATACCGTCCCAATTCACCCCTCCACTTT. Amino acids: CASSYEYRPNSPLHF.

This clonotype showed up many times. This sequence joins TRBV28 and TRBJ2-5; 9 nucleotides match TRBD2. There are 18 residues in the CDR3. V lost 3 bases and J lost 2; bases outside the gene matches: 13. The germline CDR1 and CDR2 sequences are MDHEN and SYDVKM. CDR3 residues: CASSFVLAGGPGQETQYF. CDR3 coding DNA: TGTGCCAGCAGTTTTGTGTTGGCGGGAGGGCCGGGACAAGAGACCCAGTACTTC.

There are many counts of this clonotype. The J gene is TRBJ2-3, the V gene TRBV27; 12 bases map to TRBD2. This CDR3 has 15 residues. Germline V CDR1 and CDR2: MNHEY, SMNVEV (reference sequence). V dropped 4 bases and J dropped 14; count of bases not matched to a gene: 13. This CDR3 is CASSSLLAGGPDWYF. The CDR3 DNA sequence: TGTGCCAGCAGTTCCCTTCTAGCGGGAGGGCCAGATTGGTATTTT.